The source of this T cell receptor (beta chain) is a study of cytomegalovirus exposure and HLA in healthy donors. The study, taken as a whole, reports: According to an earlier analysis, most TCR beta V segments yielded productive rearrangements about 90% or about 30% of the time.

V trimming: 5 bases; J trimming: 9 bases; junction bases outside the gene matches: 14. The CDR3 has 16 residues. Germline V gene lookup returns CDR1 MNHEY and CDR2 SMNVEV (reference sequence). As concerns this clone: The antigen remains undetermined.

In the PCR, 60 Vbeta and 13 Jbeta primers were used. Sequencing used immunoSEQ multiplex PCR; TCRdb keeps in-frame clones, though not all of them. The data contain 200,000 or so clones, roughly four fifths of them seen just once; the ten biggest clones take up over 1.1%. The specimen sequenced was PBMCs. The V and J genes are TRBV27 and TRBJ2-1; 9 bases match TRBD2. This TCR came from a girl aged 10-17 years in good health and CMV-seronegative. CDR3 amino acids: CASSLSAGGLFTEQFF. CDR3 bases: TGTGCCAGCAGTCTCTCAGCGGGAGGTCTGTTCACTGAGCAGTTCTTC.